Listed below are T cell receptor beta chains from one sample, sequenced in a study of blood T cell repertoires in COVID-19. Here immunoSEQ multiplex PCR was the method, and the copy in TCRdb shows in-frame clones only, minus some. The table lists a few hundred thousand clones, around four fifths of them singletons. Sequencing used PBMCs or T cells enriched from blood (not recorded which). Every receptor here comes from a woman between 50 and 59 years old who had recovered from COVID-19. Both conserved end residues are part of each CDR3. Part of the rows lack a size; the others show once, few, many or a class for expanded clones.

v_call: TRBV27; clone_size: NA; cdr3_aa: CASSLGTGLGSPLHF
v_call: TRBV18; clone_size: NA; cdr3_aa: CASSPPLAKSYNEQFF
v_call: TRBV6-5; clone_size: NA; cdr3_aa: CASSYSADSTYEQYF
v_call: TRBV6-2/TRBV6-3; clone_size: few; cdr3_aa: CASSPKTSGRYNEQYF
v_call: TRBV5-1; clone_size: few; cdr3_aa: CASSPDTPLRDTIYF
v_call: TRBV4-3; clone_size: NA; cdr3_aa: CASSQGLAGGRVDTQYF
v_call: TRBV7-2; clone_size: NA; cdr3_aa: CASSLYNSGYEQYF
v_call: TRBV28; clone_size: NA; cdr3_aa: CASSFIRGYTF
v_call: TRBV4-3; clone_size: NA; cdr3_aa: CASSQTSGQGVGKLFF
v_call: TRBV10-3; clone_size: NA; cdr3_aa: CAISESETGLFGNTIYF
v_call: TRBV9; clone_size: NA; cdr3_aa: CASSVTSGRTETQYF
v_call: TRBV10-3; clone_size: NA; cdr3_aa: CAISGGTGAFYGYTF
v_call: TRBV6-5; clone_size: NA; cdr3_aa: CASRGTGEAFF
v_call: TRBV12-3/TRBV12-4; clone_size: once; cdr3_aa: CASSRDSYEQYF
v_call: TRBV27; clone_size: NA; cdr3_aa: CASSRGLTYEQYF
v_call: TRBV11-2; clone_size: once; cdr3_aa: CASSRAGPDTQYF
v_call: TRBV29-1; clone_size: NA; cdr3_aa: CSVEDQGVRFYGYTF
v_call: TRBV4-2; clone_size: NA; cdr3_aa: CASSQGGGDGYTF
v_call: TRBV29-1; clone_size: NA; cdr3_aa: CSVDPGLAGLETQYF
v_call: TRBV19; clone_size: NA; cdr3_aa: CASTNRGRDGYTF
v_call: TRBV6-5; clone_size: NA; cdr3_aa: CASSYGGTGSYTF
v_call: TRBV12-3/TRBV12-4; clone_size: NA; cdr3_aa: CASKDTNTEAFF
v_call: TRBV18; clone_size: NA; cdr3_aa: CASSPETGSYGYTF
v_call: TRBV18; clone_size: many; cdr3_aa: CASSPQRLGQGVSGYTF